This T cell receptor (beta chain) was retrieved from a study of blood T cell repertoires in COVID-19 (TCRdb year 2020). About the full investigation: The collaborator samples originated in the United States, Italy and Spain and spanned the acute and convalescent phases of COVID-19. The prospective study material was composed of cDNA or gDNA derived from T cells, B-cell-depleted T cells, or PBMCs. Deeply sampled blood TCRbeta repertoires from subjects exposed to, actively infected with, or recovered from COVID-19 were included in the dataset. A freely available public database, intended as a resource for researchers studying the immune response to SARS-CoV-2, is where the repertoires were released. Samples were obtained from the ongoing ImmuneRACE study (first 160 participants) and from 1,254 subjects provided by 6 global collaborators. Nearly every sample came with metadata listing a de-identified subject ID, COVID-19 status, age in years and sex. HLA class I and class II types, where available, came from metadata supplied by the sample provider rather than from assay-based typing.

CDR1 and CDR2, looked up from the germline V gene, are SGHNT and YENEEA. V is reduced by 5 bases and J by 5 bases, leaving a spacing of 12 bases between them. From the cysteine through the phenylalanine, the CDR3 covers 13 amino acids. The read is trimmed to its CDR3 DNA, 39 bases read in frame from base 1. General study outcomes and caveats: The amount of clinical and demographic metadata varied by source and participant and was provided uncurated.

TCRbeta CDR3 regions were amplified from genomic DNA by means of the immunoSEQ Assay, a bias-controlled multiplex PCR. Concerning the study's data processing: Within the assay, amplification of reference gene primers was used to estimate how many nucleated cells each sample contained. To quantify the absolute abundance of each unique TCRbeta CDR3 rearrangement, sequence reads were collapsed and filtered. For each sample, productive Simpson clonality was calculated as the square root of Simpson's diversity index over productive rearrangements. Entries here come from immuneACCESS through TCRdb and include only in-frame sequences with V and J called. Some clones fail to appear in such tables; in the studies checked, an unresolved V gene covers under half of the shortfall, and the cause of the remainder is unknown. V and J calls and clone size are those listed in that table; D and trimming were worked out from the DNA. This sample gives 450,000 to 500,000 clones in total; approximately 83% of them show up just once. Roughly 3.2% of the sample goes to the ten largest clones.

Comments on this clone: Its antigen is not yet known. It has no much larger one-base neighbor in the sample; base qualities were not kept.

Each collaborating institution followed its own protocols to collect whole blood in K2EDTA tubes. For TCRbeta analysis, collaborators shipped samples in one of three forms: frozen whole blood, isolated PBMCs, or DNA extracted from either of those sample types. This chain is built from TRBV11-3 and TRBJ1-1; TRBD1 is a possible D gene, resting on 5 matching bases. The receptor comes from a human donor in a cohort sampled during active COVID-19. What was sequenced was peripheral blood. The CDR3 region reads CASSRQRGTEAFF. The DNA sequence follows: TGTGCCAGCAGCCGACAGAGAGGAACTGAAGCTTTCTTT.